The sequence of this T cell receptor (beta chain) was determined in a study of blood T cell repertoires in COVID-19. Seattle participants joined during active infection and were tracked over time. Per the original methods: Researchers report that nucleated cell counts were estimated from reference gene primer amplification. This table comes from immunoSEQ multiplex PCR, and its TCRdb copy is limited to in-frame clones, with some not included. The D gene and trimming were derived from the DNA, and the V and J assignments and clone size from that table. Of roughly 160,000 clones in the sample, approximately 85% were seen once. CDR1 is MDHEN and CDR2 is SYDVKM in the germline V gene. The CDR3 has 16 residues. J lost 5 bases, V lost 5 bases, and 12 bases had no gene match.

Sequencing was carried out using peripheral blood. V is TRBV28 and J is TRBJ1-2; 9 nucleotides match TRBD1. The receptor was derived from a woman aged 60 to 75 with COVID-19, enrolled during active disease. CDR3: CASSPTSTGQGYGYTF. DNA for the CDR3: TGTGCCAGCAGTCCGACCTCCACGGGACAGGGATATGGCTACACCTTC.